The 20 T cell receptor beta chains below were found in one sample sequenced in a study of blood T cell repertoires in COVID-19. Assay: immunoSEQ multiplex PCR; the TCRdb copy retains only in-frame clones and omits some. The sample includes 200,000 to 250,000 clones, approximately 83% of them seen just once. The source material was peripheral blood. The receptors shown here come from a woman aged 45-65 years with acute or convalescent COVID-19.

The rearrangement links TRBV3-1 (or the pseudogene TRBV3-2) to TRBJ1-1, with TRBD1 matching 8 bases. The CDR3 contains 15 residues. CDR1 is LGHDT, CDR2 YNNKEL, per germline (reference sequence). V shed 2 bases, J shed 8 bases, and the junction held 10 bases outside the gene matches. CDR3 nucleotide sequence: TGTGCCAGCAGCCAACCCGGGCAGGGGGCTGGGGAAGCTTTCTTT. It translates to CASSQPGQGAGEAFF.

This clone was observed a single time. The chain employs TRBV15 and TRBJ2-5; 8 bases are shared with TRBD2. The V segment lost 1 base and the J segment 4 bases; nucleotides outside the gene matches: 14. CDR1 and CDR2 (germline): LNHNV, YYDKDF (reference sequence). The CDR3 loop spans 18 amino acids. The CDR3 DNA sequence: TGTGCCACCAGCAGAGTTGGGACTCGCCCGGGAGGGGGAGAGACCCAGTACTTC. It yields the protein CATSRVGTRPGGGETQYF.

This clone was found once. The rearrangement joins TRBV6-1 to TRBJ1-5, with unresolved D. Trimming took 2 bases from V and 3 from J, leaving 8 bases between them. The CDR3 consists of 14 residues. Germline V CDR1 and CDR2: MNHNS, SASEGT. The CDR3 nucleotides read TGTGCCAGCAGTGAATCCGGGATCAATCAGCCCCAGCATTTT. It translates to CASSESGINQPQHF.

This sequence joins TRBV7-2 and TRBJ2-1, with 8 bases that match TRBD2. Germline V gene lookup returns CDR1 SGHTA and CDR2 FQGNSA. The CDR3 spans 12 residues. The V gene end was trimmed by 5 bases and the J gene end by 10 bases; junction bases not matched to a gene: 4. In nucleotides, the CDR3 is TGTGCCAGCAGCGCGTTAGCGGGGGAGCAGTTCTTC. As protein: CASSALAGEQFF.

The chain uses TRBV7-3 and TRBJ2-5; a weak D match, TRBD1 (5 bases). This CDR3 has 13 amino acids. Trimming took off 3 bases at V and 2 bases at J, with 7 bases between the two ends. Germline V gene data show CDR1 as SGHTA and CDR2 as FQGTGA. The CDR3 nucleotides are TGTGCCAGCAGCTTTTCAGGGCAAGAGACCCAGTACTTC. It codes for CASSFSGQETQYF.

To note about this clone: This same CDR3 is encoded by further DNA sequences in the sample. The chain carries TRBV5-1 and TRBJ2-1; the D is unclear. V lost 3 bases and J 4 bases, leaving 5 bases between the germline ends. This CDR3 comprises 12 residues. The germline V gene has CDR1 SGHRS and CDR2 YFSETQ. CDR3 protein: CASSYSYNEQFF. The CDR3 nucleotides are TGCGCCAGCAGCTACTCGTACAATGAGCAGTTCTTC.

This sequence joins TRBV11-2 and TRBJ1-1; 7 nucleotides match TRBD1. V was clipped by 3 bases and J by 6 bases; unmatched bases: 7. Germline V CDR1 and CDR2: SGHAT, FQNNGV. This CDR3 is built from 14 residues. The CDR3 nucleotides read TGTGCCAGCAGCTTCGATAGGGGACAGCCTGAAGCTTTCTTT. The encoded protein is CASSFDRGQPEAFF.

V gene TRBV5-1 combines with J gene TRBJ2-2, with D possibly being TRBD1 (5 bases). The germline V and J ends were trimmed by 0 bases and 4 bases, with 10 bases remaining between them. In germline, CDR1 is SGHRS, CDR2 YFSETQ. The CDR3 consists of 15 residues. Here the CDR3 reads CASSLGQPVTGELFF. The CDR3 DNA reads TGCGCCAGCAGCTTGGGACAGCCTGTCACCGGGGAGCTGTTTTTT.

V usage is TRBV12-5 and J usage is TRBJ2-1; 8 nucleotides line up with TRBD2. The CDR3 contains 13 residues. Germline trimming cut 5 bases from V and 7 bases from J; bases unmatched to any gene: 4. Looked up from germline, CDR1 is LGHNT and CDR2 is FRNRAP. The CDR3 sequence: CASGSSGENEQFF. As DNA, the CDR3 is TGTGCTAGTGGTAGTAGCGGGGAGAATGAGCAGTTCTTC.

This sequence joins TRBV18 and TRBJ1-4; no clear D. Per germline, CDR1 KGHSH and CDR2 LQKENI. The CDR3 totals 17 residues. The V end was cut by 4 bases, the J end by 0 bases, with 15 bases between. The CDR3 nucleotides are TGTGCCAGCTCACTTAGACAATCCACCGCAACTAATGAAAAACTGTTTTTT. This encodes CASSLRQSTATNEKLFF.

The chain couples TRBV27 to TRBJ1-2, with D hard to call. This CDR3 comprises 13 residues. V gave up 3 bases and J gave up 4 bases, with 9 bases separating them. CDR1 MNHEY and CDR2 SMNVEV come from the germline V gene (reference sequence). CDR3 sequence reads: CASSFSSVYGYTF. The DNA for the CDR3 is TGTGCCAGCAGTTTTTCCAGCGTCTATGGCTACACCTTC.

V and J are TRBV30 and TRBJ2-2; 13 bases map to TRBD2. V lost 2 bases and J lost 8; bases outside the gene matches: 8. From germline, CDR1 is GTSNPN and CDR2 SVGIG (reference sequence). The CDR3 is made up of 16 amino acids. This CDR3 reads CAWSSPRTSGRGELFF. In DNA, the CDR3 is TGTGCCTGGAGTTCTCCTCGGACTAGCGGGAGAGGGGAGCTGTTTTTT.

The chain links TRBV5-1 to TRBJ2-5, with 8 bases identical to TRBD2. CDR1 and CDR2 from the germline V gene are SGHRS and YFSETQ. The CDR3 totals 15 residues. The J segment lost 1 base and the V segment lost 2 bases, leaving 4 bases of the junction unmatched. Here the CDR3 reads CASSFERGRQETQYF. The DNA of the CDR3 is TGCGCCAGCAGCTTTGAGCGGGGGCGCCAAGAGACCCAGTACTTC.

J is TRBJ2-1 and V is TRBV11-1, with TRBD1 matching 9 bases. The CDR3 sequence is 16 residues long. Germline V gene lookup returns CDR1 SGHAT and CDR2 FQDESV (reference sequence). Trimming cost V 5 bases and J 1 base; bases outside gene matches: 6. This chain's CDR3 is CASSLWDRASYNEQFF. The CDR3 DNA follows: TGTGCCAGCAGCCTATGGGACAGGGCATCCTACAATGAGCAGTTCTTC.

The CDR3 loop reads CASSLAEGTVGAEAFF. The CDR3, as DNA: TGTGCCAGCAGCTTAGCTGAAGGGACAGTAGGGGCTGAAGCTTTCTTT. The chain joins TRBV11-1 to TRBJ1-1; 7 positions match TRBD1. Germline values: CDR1 SGHAT, CDR2 FQDESV (reference sequence). The CDR3 has 16 residues. V was pared by 0 bases and J by 6 bases, with 10 bases of the junction left unmatched.

This rearrangement joins TRBV20-1 to TRBJ1-1; D unresolved. Trimming left V 5 bases short and J 7 bases short, with 8 bases between. The CDR3 consists of 10 residues. Per germline, CDR1 DFQATT and CDR2 SNEGSKA (reference sequence). The CDR3 sequence is CSASGREAFF. CDR3 nucleotide sequence: TGCAGTGCTTCTGGGCGTGAAGCTTTCTTT.

V gene TRBV11-2 combines with J gene TRBJ2-3, with D possibly TRBD2 on 5 matching bases. The V end was cut by 6 bases, the J end by 0 bases, with 7 bases between. The CDR3 is 13 amino acids. Per the germline V gene, CDR1 is SGHAT and CDR2 is FQNNGV. The CDR3 DNA follows: TGTGCCAGCAGGGGCGGGAGCACAGATACGCAGTATTTT. Protein: CASRGGSTDTQYF. Full variable domain (outside the CDR3, taken from reference TRBV11-2 and TRBJ2-3): EAGVAQSPRYKIIEKRQSVAFWCNPISGHATLYWYQQILGQGPKLLIQFQNNGVVDDSQLPKDRFSAERLKGVDSTLKIQPAKLEDSAVYLCASRGGSTDTQYFGPGTRLTVL.

The V gene is TRBV4-2, the J gene TRBJ2-7, with 12 bases fitting TRBD2. The CDR3 spans 16 residues. The V and J ends lost 0 bases and 3 bases, in that order; junction bases with no gene match: 3. The germline V gene encodes CDR1 LGHNA and CDR2 YNFKEQ. The CDR3 nucleotides are TGTGCCAGCAGCCAAGATCGACTAGCGGGGGACTACGAGCAGTACTTC. This gives the protein CASSQDRLAGDYEQYF.

V gene TRBV6-5 combines with J gene TRBJ2-7; tentative D call: TRBD1 (5 bases). The ends were cut back, 6 bases at V and 5 bases at J, with 20 bases in the middle. The CDR3 consists of 15 residues. CDR1 is MNHEY, CDR2 SVGAGI, per germline. The chain's CDR3 is CASSPGQFYTHEQYF. CDR3 nucleotide sequence: TGTGCCAGCAGCCCAGGACAATTTTATACCCACGAGCAGTACTTC.

V usage is TRBV28 and J usage is TRBJ2-7; TRBD1 aligns across 9 bases. Germline CDR1 is MDHEN and CDR2 is SYDVKM. This CDR3 spans 14 amino acids. V shed 4 bases and J 4 bases; nucleotides not matched to a gene: 5. CDR3 amino acids: CASSYGTGRYEQYF. DNA for the CDR3: TGTGCCAGCAGTTACGGGACAGGGAGATACGAGCAGTACTTC.